The next 19 T cell receptor beta chains were all read from a single sample in a study of blood T cell repertoires in COVID-19. The assay was immunoSEQ multiplex PCR, and TCRdb's table has in-frame clones only and misses some. The sample lists hundreds of thousands of clones, roughly 86% occurring once. Sequencing was done on a sample of peripheral blood. The receptors shown here come from a woman in her thirties with acute or convalescent COVID-19.

This clone was counted once. The V call is TRBV6-5, the J call TRBJ1-1; 7 bases match TRBD1. This CDR3 spans 11 amino acids. V dropped 8 bases and J dropped 5; count of bases not matched to a gene: 2. Germline loops: CDR1 MNHEY, CDR2 SVGAGI. CDR3 coding DNA: TGTGCCAGCCGCAGGGGGACTGAAGCTTTCTTT. It yields the protein CASRRGTEAFF.

V gene TRBV12-5 combines with J gene TRBJ1-5; no firm D call. V was pared by 1 base and J by 6 bases, with 19 bases between. The CDR3 totals 17 residues. Germline-derived CDR1 and CDR2 are LGHNT and FRNRAP. CDR3 nucleotides: TGTGCTAGTGGTTTGGGACCCCAGGCGCCCTCTTCTCAGCCCCAGCATTTT. The encoded protein is CASGLGPQAPSSQPQHF.

This clone has only a few counts. The chain joins TRBV6-1 to TRBJ1-2; unclear D gene. Germline values: CDR1 MNHNS, CDR2 SASEGT. V gave up 1 base and J gave up 6 bases, with 15 bases separating them. The CDR3 runs to 15 residues. The CDR3 region has the DNA TGTGCCAGCAGTGAAGATGGACTCCCAAGGGATGGCTACACCTTC. Encoded protein: CASSEDGLPRDGYTF.

V and J are TRBV2 and TRBJ1-2; 8 nucleotides align to TRBD1. The V and J ends lost 4 bases and 4 bases, in that order; junction bases with no gene match: 8. Germline CDR1 is SNHLY and CDR2 is FYNNEI. This CDR3 spans 15 amino acids. For the CDR3, the DNA is TGTGCCAGCAGTGCCCTCCAGGGGGCTTTCTATGGCTACACCTTC. Protein: CASSALQGAFYGYTF.

This clone was picked up a small number of times. V is TRBV6-1 and J is TRBJ2-1, with 7 bases matching TRBD2. Germline assignment: CDR1 MNHNS and CDR2 SASEGT. V lost 3 bases and J lost 3; bases outside the gene matches: 5. This CDR3 spans 15 amino acids. In DNA form, the CDR3 reads TGTGCCAGCAGTGAGACGGGGGGAAGCTACAATGAGCAGTTCTTC. Amino acid sequence: CASSETGGSYNEQFF.

The V gene is TRBV7-7, the J gene TRBJ2-2; 8 bases agree with TRBD1. This CDR3 contains 16 residues. CDR1 and CDR2 (germline): SSHAT, FNYEAQ (reference sequence). The J segment lost 0 bases and the V segment lost 4 bases, leaving 4 bases of the junction unmatched. Here the CDR3 DNA reads TGTGCCAGCAGCTCACTACAGGGGGCGAACACCGGGGAGCTGTTTTTT. It codes for CASSSLQGANTGELFF.

The J gene is TRBJ2-4, the V gene TRBV20-1; unclear D gene. The CDR3 covers 16 residues. Trimming removed 3 bases from V and 1 base from J, with 16 bases in between. Germline CDR1 and CDR2: DFQATT and SNEGSKA (reference sequence). The CDR3 bases are TGCAGTGCTAGTAACCCGAACCAGAGGGCCAAAAACATTCAGTACTTC. This sequence encodes CSASNPNQRAKNIQYF.

In the case of this clone: Other DNA sequences in this sample translate to the same CDR3. This chain uses TRBV6-2 or TRBV6-3 with TRBJ1-5; a weak D match, TRBD1 (5 bases). This CDR3 is 13 amino acids long. The V and J ends lost 6 bases and 4 bases respectively, with 10 bases between them. The germline V gene has CDR1 MNHEY and CDR2 SVGEGT. The chain's CDR3 is CASSLTGNQPQHF. CDR3 DNA sequence: TGTGCCAGCAGCCTAACAGGTAATCAGCCCCAGCATTTT.

V usage is TRBV27 and J usage is TRBJ2-4; 11 bases are shared with TRBD1. The CDR3 extends over 12 amino acids. The ends lost 10 bases at V and 8 bases at J; junction bases unmatched: 4. Germline V gives CDR1 MNHEY, CDR2 SMNVEV (reference sequence). For the CDR3, the DNA is TGTGCCACCGGGACAGGGGGTCACATTCAGTACTTC. This translates into CATGTGGHIQYF.

The gene calls are TRBV4-2 and TRBJ2-5, with 8 bases aligning to TRBD2. The CDR3 contains 15 residues. The V gene's germline CDR1 is LGHNA and CDR2 YNFKEQ. V lost 4 bases to trimming and J lost 5 bases; unmatched junction nucleotides: 9. This CDR3 reads CASSPIIPGGETQYF. The CDR3 DNA sequence: TGTGCCAGCAGCCCCATCATCCCGGGGGGGGAGACCCAGTACTTC.

This clone was counted once. The chain links TRBV5-4 to TRBJ1-6; 11 nucleotides match TRBD1. This CDR3 region has 15 residues. Losses at the gene ends were 3 bases for V and 6 bases for J; bases not matched to a gene: 2. Germline V gene data show CDR1 as SGHNT and CDR2 as YYREEE (reference sequence). CDR3 in DNA: TGTGCCAGCAGCTGGGACAGGGGGTTTAATTCACCCCTCCACTTT. It encodes CASSWDRGFNSPLHF.

The chain has TRBV18 and TRBJ2-7; D possibly corresponds to TRBD2 (5 bases). The CDR3 sequence is 14 residues long. Trimming pared 3 bases from V and 3 bases from J, leaving 12 bases between. The germline V gene encodes CDR1 KGHSH and CDR2 LQKENI. This chain's CDR3 is CASSPNPGSYEQYF. CDR3 in DNA: TGTGCCAGCTCACCTAACCCGGGAAGCTACGAGCAGTACTTC.

DNA for the CDR3: TGTGCCAGCAGTGAGGGCAGGACTTTGGAGTACTTC. Its translation is CASSEGRTLEYF. The chain has TRBV2 and TRBJ2-5; possibly TRBD2 for D (5 bases). This CDR3 spans 12 amino acids. The V gene lost 3 bases and the J gene lost 12 bases, with 14 bases spanning the gap. Germline CDR1 SNHLY, CDR2 FYNNEI.

The V call is TRBV19, the J call TRBJ2-7; 10 nucleotides agree with TRBD2. CDR3 length: 15 amino acids. J lost 2 bases, V lost 6 bases, and 7 bases had no gene match. Germline values: CDR1 LNHDA, CDR2 SQIVND (reference sequence). CDR3 in amino acids: CASSLGLASPYEQYF. Written as DNA, the CDR3 is TGTGCCAGTAGCCTGGGACTAGCGTCACCCTACGAGCAGTACTTC.

The DNA for the CDR3 is TGTGCAAGTCGCTTAGCAGGGGATGAGCAGTTCTTC. This encodes CASRLAGDEQFF. The rearrangement links TRBV12-2 to TRBJ2-1; TRBD1, the table's D call, lacks a check against the DNA. TRBV12-2 has pseudogene status. The CDR3 has 12 residues.

The rearrangement uses TRBV14 and TRBJ2-7, with 11 bases aligning to TRBD2. The CDR3 totals 15 residues. V shed 4 bases and J 4 bases; nucleotides not matched to a gene: 6. Germline V gene lookup returns CDR1 SGHDN and CDR2 FVKESK. The CDR3 loop reads CASSRLTSGAYEQYF. CDR3 nucleotides: TGTGCCAGCAGCCGTCTGACTAGCGGGGCGTACGAGCAGTACTTC.

Only a few counts were recorded for this clone. V gene TRBV6-6 combines with J gene TRBJ2-2; 13 bases match TRBD2. The CDR3 is 15 residues long. V was pared by 7 bases and J by 5 bases, with 4 bases of the junction left unmatched. Germline V gives CDR1 MNHNY, CDR2 SVGAGI (reference sequence). CDR3 sequence reads: CASNPGLAGTGELFF. DNA for the CDR3: TGTGCCAGCAACCCGGGACTAGCGGGAACCGGGGAGCTGTTTTTT.

The chain carries TRBV4-3 and TRBJ2-1; 9 bases fit TRBD2. The V and J ends lost 3 bases and 4 bases, in that order; junction bases with no gene match: 13. The CDR3 contains 18 residues. Germline V gene data show CDR1 as LGHNA and CDR2 as YSLEER. DNA for the CDR3: TGCGCCAGCAGCCAGTTCCGAGCGGGAGGTCCCGGATACAATGAGCAGTTCTTC. Protein: CASSQFRAGGPGYNEQFF.

This rearrangement joins TRBV4-3 to TRBJ2-2; 13 bases are shared with TRBD2. Germline values: CDR1 LGHNA, CDR2 YSLEER. Germline trimming cut 0 bases from V and 7 bases from J; bases unmatched to any gene: 8. This CDR3 spans 18 amino acids. CDR3 nucleotides: TGCGCCAGCAGCCAAGATTTCGGACTAGCGGGAGACATCGGGGAGCTGTTTTTT. This sequence encodes CASSQDFGLAGDIGELFF.